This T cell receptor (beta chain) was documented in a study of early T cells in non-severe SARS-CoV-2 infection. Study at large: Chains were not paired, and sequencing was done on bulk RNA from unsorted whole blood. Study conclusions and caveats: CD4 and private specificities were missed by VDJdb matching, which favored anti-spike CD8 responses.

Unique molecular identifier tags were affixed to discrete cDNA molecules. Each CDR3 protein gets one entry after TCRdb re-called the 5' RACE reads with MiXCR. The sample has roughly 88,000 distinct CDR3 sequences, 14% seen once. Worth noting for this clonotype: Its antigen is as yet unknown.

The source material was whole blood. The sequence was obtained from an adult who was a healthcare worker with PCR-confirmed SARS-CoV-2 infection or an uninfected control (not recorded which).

The CDR3 DNA follows: TGTGCCAGCAGTCAATCAGGGGCCCAAGAGACCCAGTACTTC. It codes for CASSQSGAQETQYF. This chain uses TRBV12-3 or TRBV12-4 with TRBJ2-5, with D possibly matching TRBD1 (6 bases). V was pared by 5 bases and J by 1 base, with 11 bases between. There are 14 residues in the CDR3.